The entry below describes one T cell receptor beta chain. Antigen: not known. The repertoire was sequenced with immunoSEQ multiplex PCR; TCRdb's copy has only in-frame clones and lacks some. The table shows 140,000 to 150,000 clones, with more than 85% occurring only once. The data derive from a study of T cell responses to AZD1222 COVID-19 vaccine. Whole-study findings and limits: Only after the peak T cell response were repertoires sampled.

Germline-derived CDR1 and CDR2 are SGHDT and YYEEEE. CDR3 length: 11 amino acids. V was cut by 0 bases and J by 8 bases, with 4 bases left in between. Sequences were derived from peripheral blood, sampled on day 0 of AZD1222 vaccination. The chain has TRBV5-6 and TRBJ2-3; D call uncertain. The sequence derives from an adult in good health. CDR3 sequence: CASSLAGTQYF. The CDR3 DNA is TGTGCCAGCAGCTTGGCGGGTACGCAGTATTTT. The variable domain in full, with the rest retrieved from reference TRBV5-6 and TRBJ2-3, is DAGVTQSPTHLIKTRGQQVTLRCSPKSGHDTVSWYQQALGQGPQFIFQYYEEEERQRGNFPDRFSGHQFPNYSSELNVNALLLGDSALYLCASSLAGTQYFGPGTRLTVL.